This TCR beta chain stems from a study of response to subunit inactivated influenza vaccine. This clonotype was counted a few times. Its antigen is still unknown. Notes on the study in general: Only a handful of new T cells, the authors suggested, are recruited with each seasonal influenza vaccination.

TCRdb fed the RT-PCR reads into MiXCR, producing one record per CDR3 protein. The sample lists about 540,000 distinct CDR3 sequences; roughly 25% were seen once. Germline CDR1 MNHEY, CDR2 SVGEGT. Trimming stripped 5 bases from V and 5 bases from J, with 7 bases between. CDR3 length equals 11 residues. This same sample was also taken into another study, of T cells expressing NK-cell markers. That publication notes: TCR beta cDNA was generated via 5'RACE template switching incorporating UMIs.

The chain uses TRBV6-2 or TRBV6-3 and TRBJ2-7; no clear D. The source material was CD4+ T cells sorted from PBMCs, sampled 11 to 12 days after vaccination. The clonotype comes from a middle-aged man who received an inactivated influenza vaccine. CDR3 bases: TGTGCCAGCAGTAATTTCGACGAGCAGTACTTC. It encodes CASSNFDEQYF.